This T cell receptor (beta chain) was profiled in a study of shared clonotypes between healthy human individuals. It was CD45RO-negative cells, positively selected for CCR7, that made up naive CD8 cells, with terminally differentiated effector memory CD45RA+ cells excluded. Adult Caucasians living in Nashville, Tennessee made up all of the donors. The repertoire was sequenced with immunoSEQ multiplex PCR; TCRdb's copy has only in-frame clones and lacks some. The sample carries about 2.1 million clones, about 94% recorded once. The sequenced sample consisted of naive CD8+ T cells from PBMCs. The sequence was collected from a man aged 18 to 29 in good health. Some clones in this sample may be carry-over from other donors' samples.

CDR3 residues: CASTLRGIGDNEQFF. Written as DNA, the CDR3 is TGTGCCAGCACCTTACGGGGGATTGGGGACAATGAGCAGTTCTTC. This sequence joins TRBV28 and TRBJ2-1; tentative D call: TRBD2 (6 bases). V was pared by 7 bases and J by 5 bases, with 18 bases between. The CDR3 extends over 15 amino acids. Germline CDR1 reads MDHEN; CDR2 reads SYDVKM.